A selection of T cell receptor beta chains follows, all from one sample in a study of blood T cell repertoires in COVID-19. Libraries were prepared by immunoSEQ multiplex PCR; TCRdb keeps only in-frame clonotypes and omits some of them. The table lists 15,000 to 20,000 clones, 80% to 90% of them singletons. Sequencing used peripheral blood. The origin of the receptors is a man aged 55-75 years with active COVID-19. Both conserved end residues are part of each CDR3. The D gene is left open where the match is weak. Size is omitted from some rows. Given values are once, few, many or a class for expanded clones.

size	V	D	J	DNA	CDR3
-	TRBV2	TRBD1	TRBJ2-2	TGTGCCAGCAGTTCACAGGGGAATCCGACCGGGGAGCTGTTTTTT	CASSSQGNPTGELFF
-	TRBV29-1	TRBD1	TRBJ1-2	TGCAGCGTTACGAGGACAGGCTATCTTAACTATGGCTACACCTTC	CSVTRTGYLNYGYTF
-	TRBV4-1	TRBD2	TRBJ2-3	TGCGCCAGCAGCCAAGCTAGCGGGAGGGCCACAGATACGCAGTATTTT	CASSQASGRATDTQYF
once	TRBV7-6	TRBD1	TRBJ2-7	TGTGCCAGCAGGCCACAGGGGGCACGCGAGCAGTACTTC	CASRPQGAREQYF
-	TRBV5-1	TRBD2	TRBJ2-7	TGCGCCAGCAGATTGCTAGCGGGAGGGGGGCACGAGCAGTACTTC	CASRLLAGGGHEQYF
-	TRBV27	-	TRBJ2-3	TGTGCCAGCAGTAAATCAGGGGATACGCAGTATTTT	CASSKSGDTQYF
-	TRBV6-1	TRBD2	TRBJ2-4	TGTGCCAGCAGTGAAGGACTAGCGGGAGGGCCTTATAACATTCAGTACTTC	CASSEGLAGGPYNIQYF
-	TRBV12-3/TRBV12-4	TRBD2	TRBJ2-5	TGTGCCAGCAGAATAGCGGGGGCAGAGACCCAGTACTTC	CASRIAGAETQYF
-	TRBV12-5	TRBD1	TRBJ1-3	TGTGCTAGTGGCTCGGACAGGAATGGAAACACCATATATTTT	CASGSDRNGNTIYF
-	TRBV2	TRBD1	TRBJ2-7	TGTGCCAGCACCCAAACAAGGGGGCTTGGGAGCGAGCAGTACTTC	CASTQTRGLGSEQYF
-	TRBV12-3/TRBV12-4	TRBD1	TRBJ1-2	TGTGCCAGCAAAAGACAGGGTAGTGGCTACACCTTC	CASKRQGSGYTF
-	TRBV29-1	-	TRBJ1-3	TGCAGCGTTGGAGAAAGAACACAGGCCGCCTCTGGAAACACCATATATTTT	CSVGERTQAASGNTIYF
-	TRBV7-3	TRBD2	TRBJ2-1	TGTGCCAGCAGCTTATACGTGACTAGCGGTTACAATGAGCAGTTCTTC	CASSLYVTSGYNEQFF
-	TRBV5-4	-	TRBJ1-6	TGTGCCAGCAGCTTGGAGGACGGGGGAAATAATTCACCCCTCCACTTT	CASSLEDGGNNSPLHF
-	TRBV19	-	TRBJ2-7	TGTGCCAGTAGTATACAGAGGGAGGCCTACGAGCAGTACTTC	CASSIQREAYEQYF
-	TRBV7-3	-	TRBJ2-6	TGTGCCAGCAGCCCCCATGTGTCTGGGGCCAACGTCCTGACTTTC	CASSPHVSGANVLTF
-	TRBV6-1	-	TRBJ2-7	TGTGCCAGCAGTGAAATTAGAGGGCAGTACTTC	CASSEIRGQYF
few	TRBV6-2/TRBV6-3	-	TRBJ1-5	TGTGCCAGCAGCGTTGCGGGATATAGCAATCAGCCCCAGCATTTT	CASSVAGYSNQPQHF
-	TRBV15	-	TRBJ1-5	TGTGCCACCAGCAGGGGTTCGGGGGTGACCCAGCATTTT	CATSRGSGVTQHF
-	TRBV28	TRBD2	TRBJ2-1	TGTGCCAGCATCTTCAGCGGGGGGGCCTACAATGAGCAGTTCTTC	CASIFSGGAYNEQFF
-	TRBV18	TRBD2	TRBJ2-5	TGTGCCAGCTCCCCACGAGCGGGGGCCGACCACCAAGAGACCCAGTACTTC	CASSPRAGADHQETQYF
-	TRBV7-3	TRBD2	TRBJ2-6	TGTGCCAGCAGTAAAACCGCGTCAGCGGGGGTGTTAACTGGGGCCAACGTCCTGACTTTC	CASSKTASAGVLTGANVLTF
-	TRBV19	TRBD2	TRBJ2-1	TGTGCCAGTAGTCTGGGACTAGCGGGGGTGAAGTTCTCCTACAATGAGCAGTTCTTC	CASSLGLAGVKFSYNEQFF
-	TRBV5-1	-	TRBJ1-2	TGCGCCAGCAGTAGGGAGAACATCGACTATGGCTACACCTTC	CASSRENIDYGYTF
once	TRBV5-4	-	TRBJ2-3	TGTGCCAGCACTCCCGACCGACTCTCTCGGGGAGATACGCAGTATTTT	CASTPDRLSRGDTQYF
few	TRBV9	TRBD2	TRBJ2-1	TGTGCCAGCAGCGTAGGGACTAGCAGCGGGAGCAATGAGCAGTTCTTC	CASSVGTSSGSNEQFF
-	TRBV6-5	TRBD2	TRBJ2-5	TGTGCCAGCAGTTCACTAGCGGGGGCCCCCCAAGAGACCCAGTACTTC	CASSSLAGAPQETQYF
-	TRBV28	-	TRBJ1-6	TGTGCCAGCAGTCCGAGCTCTCCACCCCTCCACTTT	CASSPSSPPLHF
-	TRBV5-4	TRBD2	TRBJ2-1	TGTGCCAGCAGCCAGGGACTAGCGGGAGGGCCGAGGTACAATGAGCAGTTCTTC	CASSQGLAGGPRYNEQFF
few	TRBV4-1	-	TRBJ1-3	TGCGCCAGCAGCCAAGAGAGCCTGCCCTCTGGAAACACCATATATTTT	CASSQESLPSGNTIYF
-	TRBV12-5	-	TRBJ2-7	TGTGCTAGTGGTTTAGCCCAAACCTACGAGCAGTACTTC	CASGLAQTYEQYF
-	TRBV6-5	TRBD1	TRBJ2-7	TGTGCCAGCAGTTACTCGAAGCGACAGGGACCCTACGAGCAGTACTTC	CASSYSKRQGPYEQYF
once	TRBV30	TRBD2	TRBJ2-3	TGTGCCTGGACTAGCGGGAGCTGGGGCACAGATACGCAGTATTTT	CAWTSGSWGTDTQYF
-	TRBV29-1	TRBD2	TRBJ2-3	TGCAGCGCTGTCCTAGCGGGGTTCGCGGGAGATACGCAGTATTTT	CSAVLAGFAGDTQYF
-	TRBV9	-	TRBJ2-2	TGTGCCAGCAGCGTAGGACTTAACACCGGGGAGCTGTTTTTT	CASSVGLNTGELFF
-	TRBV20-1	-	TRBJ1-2	TGCAGTGCTAGTTACCCTTTGGGGGCGATCTATGGCTACACCTTC	CSASYPLGAIYGYTF
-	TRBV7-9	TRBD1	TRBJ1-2	TGTGCCAGCAGCCTCCGCGACAGGGGTATCAGATATGGCTACACCTTC	CASSLRDRGIRYGYTF
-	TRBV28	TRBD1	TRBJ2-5	TGTGCCAGCAGTTTGGGTCAGGGGGTCATGTGGGAGACCCAGTACTTC	CASSLGQGVMWETQYF